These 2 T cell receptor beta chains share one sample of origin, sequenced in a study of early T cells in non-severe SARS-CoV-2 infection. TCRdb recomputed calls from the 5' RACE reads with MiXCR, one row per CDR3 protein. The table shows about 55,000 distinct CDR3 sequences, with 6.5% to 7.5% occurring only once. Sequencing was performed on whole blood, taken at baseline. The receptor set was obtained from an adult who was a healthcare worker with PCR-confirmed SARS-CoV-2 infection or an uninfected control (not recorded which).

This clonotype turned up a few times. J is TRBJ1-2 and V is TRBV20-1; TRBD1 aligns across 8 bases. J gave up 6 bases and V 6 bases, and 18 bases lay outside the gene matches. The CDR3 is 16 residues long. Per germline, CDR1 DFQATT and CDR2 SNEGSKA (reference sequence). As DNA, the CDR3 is TGCAGTGCGCCAAACTCCGGACAGGGAATTAGGGATGGCTACACCTTC. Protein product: CSAPNSGQGIRDGYTF.

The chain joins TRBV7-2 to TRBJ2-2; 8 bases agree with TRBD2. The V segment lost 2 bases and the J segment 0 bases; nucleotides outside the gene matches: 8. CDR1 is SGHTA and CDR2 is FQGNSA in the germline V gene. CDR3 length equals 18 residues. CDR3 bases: TGTGCCAGCAGCTTATCCGTGCGGGGGGAACCGAACACCGGGGAGCTGTTTTTT. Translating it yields CASSLSVRGEPNTGELFF. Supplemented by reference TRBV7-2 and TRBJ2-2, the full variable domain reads GAGVSQSPSNKVTEKGKDVELRCDPISGHTALYWYRQSLGQGLEFLIYFQGNSAPDKSGLPSDRFSAERTGGSVSTLTIQRTQQEDSAVYLCASSLSVRGEPNTGELFFGEGSRLTVL.